Listed below are T cell receptor beta chains from one sample, sequenced in a study of T cell repertoires in cytomegalovirus infection. MiXCR, applied by TCRdb to the reads, yields one record per CDR3 protein. The sample shows approximately 310,000 distinct CDR3 sequences, roughly 25% of them seen only once. Their recognized antigens are unknown. Sequenced here: cultured PBMCs, sampled from culture after CMV antigen stimulation. The receptors here all came from a human donor in good health (CMV status not recorded). Some clones in this sample may be carry-over from other donors' samples. Both conserved end residues are part of each CDR3. The D gene is left open where the match is weak. Clone size is stated in some rows and not others, as once, few, many or a class when expanded.

TRBJ2-3 TRBV19 TRBD1 - CASREPRQGPEDTQYF TGTGCCAGTAGAGAACCCCGACAGGGGCCAGAAGATACGCAGTATTTT
TRBJ1-6 TRBV10-3 TRBD1 - CAIKTGGDSPLHF TGTGCCATCAAGACAGGGGGCGATTCACCCCTCCACTTT
TRBJ2-5 TRBV6-2/TRBV6-3 TRBD1 few CASSYSQGASRETQYF TGTGCCAGCAGTTACTCGCAGGGGGCGTCGAGGGAGACCCAGTACTTC
TRBJ2-3 TRBV9 - few CASSVGEGLTDTQYF TGTGCCAGCAGCGTAGGGGAAGGGCTCACAGATACGCAGTATTTT
TRBJ2-1 TRBV7-2 - - CASRPEENEQFF TGTGCCAGCCGTCCCGAGGAGAATGAGCAGTTCTTC
TRBJ1-2 TRBV6-5 - - CASSYSGTHNSYGYTF TGTGCCAGCAGTTACTCCGGCACGCATAACTCTTATGGCTACACCTTC
TRBJ1-2 TRBV5-4 - few CASSLEQLGYTF TGTGCCAGCAGCTTGGAACAGTTGGGCTACACCTTC
TRBJ2-2 TRBV11-2 TRBD2 - CASSLDGVLGGTGELFF TGTGCCAGCAGCTTAGACGGAGTTTTGGGGGGGACCGGGGAGCTGTTTTTT
TRBJ2-1 TRBV7-2 - - CASSLSSGSSYNEQFF TGTGCCAGCAGCTTGAGCTCAGGGAGCTCCTACAATGAGCAGTTCTTC
TRBJ2-5 TRBV6-2/TRBV6-3 - - CASSTRMETQYF TGTGCCAGCAGCACACGCATGGAGACCCAGTACTTC
TRBJ2-7 TRBV4-1 - many CASSQDFGQIYEQYF TGCGCCAGCAGCCAAGATTTCGGGCAGATCTACGAGCAGTACTTC
TRBJ1-2 TRBV28 TRBD1 - CASLTGESLRLHYGYTF TGTGCCAGCCTTACAGGGGAGAGCCTCCGCCTCCACTATGGCTACACCTTC
TRBJ2-3 TRBV5-1 - - CASSQAAQLDTQYF TGCGCCAGCAGCCAAGCGGCCCAACTAGATACGCAGTATTTT
TRBJ2-5 TRBV20-1 - - CSARGPGLEETQYF TGCAGTGCTAGGGGACCGGGCCTAGAAGAGACCCAGTACTTC
TRBJ1-5 TRBV27 - - CASSSSDRRDNQPQHF TGTGCCAGCAGTTCCTCTGACAGGCGAGACAATCAGCCCCAGCATTTT
TRBJ2-3 TRBV20-1 - - CSASRRDRDTQYF TGCAGTGCTAGTCGGCGGGATCGGGATACGCAGTATTTT